The following is a TCR beta chain sequence with its context. No antigen is known for it. The sample is drawn from a study of immune evolution from preneoplasia to lung adenocarcinoma. Study as a whole: HLA loss of heterozygosity: 7% AIS, about 14% MIA, roughly 35% ADC, none AAH.

Measured with immunoSEQ multiplex PCR; TCRdb has only the in-frame clones, and not every one. The table lists about 6,300 clones, 76% of them singletons. Study-level findings and limits: From normal lung to invasive adenocarcinoma, top clone frequencies appeared to decrease. Normal lung had highest clonality; later lesions appeared denser, more diverse.

Germline CDR1 reads LNHDA; CDR2 reads SQIVND (reference sequence). CDR3 size: 14 residues. Trimming at V came to 6 bases and at J to 4 bases, leaving 5 bases not matched to a gene. Sequenced: FFPE minimally invasive lung adenocarcinoma tissue. This chain joins TRBV19 and TRBJ2-2; 7 bases are shared with TRBD1. The sequence derives from a person between 55 and 80 years old with lung adenocarcinoma. The CDR3 region is CASSPGTVTGELFF. CDR3 DNA sequence: TGTGCCAGTAGCCCCGGGACAGTCACCGGGGAGCTGTTTTTT. The entire variable domain, with the rest obtained from reference TRBV19 and TRBJ2-2, is as follows: DGGITQSPKYLFRKEGQNVTLSCEQNLNHDAMYWYRQDPGQGLRLIYYSQIVNDFQKGDIAEGYSVSREKKESFPLTVTSAQKNPTAFYLCASSPGTVTGELFFGEGSRLTVL.